The sample holds a few counts of the clone carrying this T cell receptor (beta chain). The sample comes from a study of CD8 T cells in ankylosing spondylitis. TCRdb redid the calling of the 5' RACE reads with MiXCR, one entry per CDR3 protein. The sample lists fewer than 250,000 distinct CDR3 sequences; about 10% were seen once. Germline CDR1 reads MDHEN; CDR2 reads SYDVKM. This CDR3 contains 14 residues. The V and J ends lost 2 bases and 10 bases respectively, with 15 bases between them. Sequencing was performed on blood, either unsorted or a sorted T cell fraction (not recorded which). The receptor was derived from a male donor with ankylosing spondylitis or in good health (not recorded which). The V gene is TRBV28, the J gene TRBJ2-4; D is possibly TRBD1 (5 bases). In nucleotides, the CDR3 is TGTGCCAGCAGTTTAGGGGTTGCAGGGCCTATTCAGTACTTC. This sequence encodes CASSLGVAGPIQYF. The variable domain in full, with the rest retrieved from reference TRBV28 and TRBJ2-4, is DVKVTQSSRYLVKRTGEKVFLECVQDMDHENMFWYRQDPGLGLRLIYFSYDVKMKEKGDIPEGYSVSREKKERFSLILESASTNQTSMYLCASSLGVAGPIQYFGAGTRLSVL.